The following is a T cell receptor beta chain sequence with its context. It has no known antigen specificity. The input lacks base qualities; no much larger clone sits a single base away. The data are from a study of cytomegalovirus exposure and HLA in healthy donors (dated by TCRdb to about 2017). Study-wide context: According to an earlier analysis of a few hundred of the donors, 150 million to 200 million T cells yielded roughly 110 million unique TCR beta sequences and roughly 280 Gb of sequence data. Roughly 300 gigabases of sequencing data and 70 million to 85 million unique TCR sequences were included in an early release covering around 600 HLA-typed donors. Among the approximately 420 genotyped donors, approximately 77% belonged to the genetic ancestry cluster associated with self-reported Caucasian donors. The study aimed to test whether cataloging public T cell receptors could reveal signatures of past pathogen exposure. The study profiled the T cell repertoires of about 720 subjects by immunosequencing and related them to cytomegalovirus serostatus. In addition to the first cohort of roughly 670 subjects, a separate validation cohort of approximately 120 different subjects was used. To predict cytomegalovirus infection status, the study combined high-throughput TCR immunosequencing, statistical association of individual TCRs with disease status, and machine learning. A later analysis re-analyzed previously published TCR beta repertoires from about 600 donors and added high-resolution HLA genotyping to study TCR occurrence patterns. Rather than drawing on any new phenotypic data, the later analysis identified candidate immune exposures from TCR beta sequences and the way those sequences occurred across donors. To decide whether each TCR beta V gene segment behaved as functional or pseudogenic, an earlier analysis of some 580 of the donors relied on high-throughput TCR beta sequencing. Donor age, sex, ethnicity and CMV serostatus were collected together with the repertoire data. In a later genetic analysis, genome-wide SNP genotypes for about 55% of the 666 donors were used, and that subset was treated as a discovery cohort. All discovery cohort repertoires had been generated on a single sequencing platform. HLA typing included class I and class II loci at four-digit resolution. Typing coverage differed by locus: A, B, C, DRB1 and DQB1 were typed in about 629-640 donors, DQA1 in 500 to 550, DPA1 in 600 to 610, and DPB1 in around 490. Roughly 5 DR-DQ haplotypes were handled as single units for association and clustering, since linkage in the cohort was strong. On average, 235,054 unique TCR beta nucleotide sequences were sequenced per donor among a few hundred genotyped donors of the cohort, with 15% to 20% of those sequences being non-productive. What the work shows at the level of the full study, not this receptor alone: Because the 87-base-pair reads could not distinguish some IMGT-functional V segments, including TRBV6-2 and TRBV6-3, those segments were excluded. In the study, around 150 TCR beta chains were listed as associated with cytomegalovirus. An association between a missense DCLRE1C variant and V-gene and J-gene trimming of TCR beta chains was found in a later genetic analysis and replicated in an independent cohort. Sequencing depth was assumed to be roughly uniform across donors in the presence/absence analyses, though that assumption may not hold. When HLA alleles, especially DR and DQ, strongly co-occurred, attributing TCR associations to individual alleles was difficult. The authors suggested that the approach could potentially be generalized to other disease states and immunological phenotypes. Most TCR sequences were seen in very few donors, while some public TCRs were found in many individuals. In vitro tests confirmed that three of the cytomegalovirus-associated TCR beta chains recognize cytomegalovirus antigens. A later analysis found that most CMV-associated TCR beta chains appeared HLA-restricted, with HLA associations seemingly driven largely by CMV exposure. A group of highly shared sequence variants was considered likely to be a technical artifact of the sequencing pipeline. The earlier analysis of about 600 of the donors excluded some 15 rarely observed V segments, including chromosome 9 orphons, because counts were too low. The classifier was reported to diagnose cytomegalovirus status with high specificity and sensitivity in both the original and validation cohorts. In a later analysis, HLA-associated TCR beta chains were found to be more clonally expanded and to have lower generation probabilities than equally common non-associated chains. In a later analysis, some 18,000 TCR beta sequences were associated with specific HLA alleles at a false discovery rate of 0.05. A further reported finding was that TCR beta sequences accurately predicted the HLA-A and HLA-B alleles for most subjects in the first cohort. CMV serostatus was the only immune exposure information available for the cohort. Linkage disequilibrium might explain the correlated functional status among segregating V segments, but an unknown experimental factor could not be ruled out. In a later genetic analysis, fewer N-insertions in productive TCRs were reported among donors in an Asian-associated ancestry cluster than the roughly 640-donor mean. A later analysis found that TCR association rates varied across HLA loci, with DRB1 alleles showing the most associated TCRs and HLA-C alleles the fewest. According to a later analysis, parvovirus B19, influenza, CMV and Epstein-Barr virus appeared linked to several top co-occurrence clusters. The cohort was sequenced for TCR beta chains only, and without alpha or paired-chain data the features that could be detected were limited. Because some donors lacked HLA typing at each locus, the association tests relied only on the typed subset. An earlier analysis of 587 of the donors showed that most TCR beta V segments appeared in productive rearrangements either about 87% or about 30% of the time, which broadly matched IMGT annotations.

Receptors were amplified or captured by the immunoSEQ multiplex PCR assay. For the multiplex PCR, a mixture combining 60 forward primers for TCR Vbeta segments and 13 reverse primers for TCR Jbeta segments was used. Amplification of the CDR3 region of rearranged TCR beta genes was performed with a multiplex PCR assay on genomic DNA. The Illumina HiSeq System was used to sequence the amplified TCR beta libraries as 87-base-pair reads. Under the source paper's analysis protocol: Across the 700 or so repertoires, a later analysis counted about 81 million unique TCR beta chains, approximately 10 million of which were shared by at least two donors. Raw reads were error-corrected and collapsed into unique sequences by a nearest-neighbor algorithm in which closely related sequences were merged to remove PCR and sequencing errors. CDR3 sequences were aligned to IMGT reference sequences to assign V, D and J gene segments. Each retained sequence needed at least a six-nucleotide match to both a V gene segment and a J gene segment. Rearrangements were called productive when the CDR3 lacked stop codons and stayed in frame with V and J; all others were non-productive. CDR3 was defined according to IMGT convention as the region running from the second conserved V-encoded cysteine to the conserved J-encoded phenylalanine. The earlier analysis of 587 of the donors excluded sequences that lacked an unambiguous match to a single V gene segment. An earlier analysis of over 450 of the donors classified V segments as functional when productive rearrangements were above 56.7% and as segregating when the standard deviation between donors was above 5%. A statistical classification framework was built for diagnosing cytomegalovirus status from the catalog of TCR beta chain sequences. In a later analysis, TCR nucleotide sequences were compared against IMGT/GENE-DB human TR gene sequences so that V and J genes could be assigned. The TCRdist pipeline was used in a later analysis to assign CDR3 sequences and most-parsimonious VDJ recombination scenarios. In a later analysis, each TCR beta chain was defined by its CDR3 amino acid sequence together with its V-gene family, and reads lacking a unique V-gene family were excluded. In a later analysis, several hundred highly shared, low-generation-probability nucleotide sequences were removed to address suspected cross-contamination and a sequencing artifact. For each public chain, a later analysis derived a clonal expansion index from normalized ranks of inferred template counts within each repertoire. In a later analysis, generation probabilities were computed using a VDJ recombination model fitted to out-of-frame rearrangements, and the results were checked against IGoR. A later analysis scored TCR-TCR, TCR-HLA and TCR-CMV co-occurrence with hypergeometric tests, applying a repertoire-size bias correction to TCR pairs. In a later analysis, false discovery rates were estimated by permuting HLA or CMV assignments 20 times. In a later analysis, co-occurring TCRs were grouped using DBSCAN, and TCRdist sequence similarity was added for clustering within HLA-allele-positive subsets. Repertoires with fewer than 30,000 or more than 120,000 public chains were left out of co-occurrence clustering, as were about five repertoires with anomalous nucleotide sharing. This immuneACCESS table, as held by TCRdb, lists in-frame sequences with V and J called but not all clones. Of the missing ones, under half trace to an unresolved V gene in checked studies; the others have no known cause. V and J calls and clone size are given by that table; D and trimming were obtained from the DNA. This sample lists 150,000 to 200,000 clones; 79% were detected once. The ten largest make up approximately 2.1% of the sample.

CDR1 ENHRY and CDR2 SYGVKD are derived from the germline V gene. V and J lose 2 bases and 3 bases, and a span of 8 bases separates them. The CDR3 sequence holds 14 residues, the cysteine and phenylalanine included. CDR3 DNA only is kept here, 42 bases in frame from base 1. The cohort consisted of some 730 healthy bone marrow donors. Cohort members were all nominally healthy when sampled, although unrecorded immune exposures were likely present. The donor tested CMV seronegative and was one of the 352 seronegative cohort members. A peripheral blood sample was provided by each donor, and peripheral blood mononuclear cells were used for TCR beta sequencing. The Qiagen DNeasy Blood Extraction Kit was used to extract genomic DNA from the blood cell samples.

The rearrangement combines TRBV10-3 with TRBJ1-5; confidence is insufficient to name the D gene. This receptor was identified in a woman aged 50 to 60 in good health and CMV-seronegative. The sequencing sample was made of PBMCs. The encoded CDR3 is CAISEGTDNQPQHF. The base sequence is TGTGCCATCAGTGAGGGAACAGACAATCAGCCCCAGCATTTT.